This T cell receptor (beta chain) derives from a study of T cell responses to AZD1222 COVID-19 vaccine. Background on the study: Both about-4-week and about-12-week second-dose recipients were combined. Regarding the study as a whole: Elevations in Spike-specific TCR breadth and depth followed administration of two AZD1222 doses. Dominant at 160-218 and 743-854, vaccine-associated CD4 TCRs also spanned spike. The study reported that nearly half of spike-specific TCRs target unmutated variant regions.

Clones were sequenced by immunoSEQ multiplex PCR, and TCRdb holds only the in-frame ones, with some missing. The table shows around 190,000 clones, with 92% occurring only once. Germline lookup yields CDR1 WNHNN and CDR2 SYGVQD (reference sequence). V was shortened by 8 bases and J by 17 bases, with 21 bases between the two germline ends. The CDR3 totals 12 residues. About this clone itself: The antigen is not known.

This material consisted of peripheral blood, taken on day 0 of AZD1222 vaccination. This receptor was obtained from an adult in good health. The chain couples TRBV10-1 to TRBJ1-4; D is perhaps TRBD1 (5 bases). The CDR3 nucleotides are TGCGCCAGCCTCTTCGGGGGAACCCCTTGTTTTTTT. It translates to CASLFGGTPCFF.